The table lists the clone carrying this T cell receptor beta chain with a count of one. Its target is unknown. The entry originates in a study of OX40 agonist ivuxolimab in advanced cancers. Background on the study: A male proportion of about 86% was recorded, with mean age around 64 years and range about 23 to 80. A history of anti-PD-1, anti-PD-L1 or anti-CTLA-4 therapy was acceptable, and around 36% had some. Study-wide results and caveats: Among the least clonally expanded were partial responders at 0.1-3.0 mg/kg.

Profiled with immunoSEQ multiplex PCR; TCRdb holds only in-frame clones, not every one. The sample shows about 32,000 clones, over 85% of them seen only once. The length of the CDR3 is 12 residues. V lost 0 bases, J lost 9 bases, and 6 bases lay in between. CDR1 SGHVS and CDR2 FNYEAQ come from the germline V gene. The sequence derives from an adult with an advanced solid tumor such as melanoma, head and neck, liver or kidney cancer. The chain is built from TRBV7-6 and TRBJ2-1; no reliable D call. The sample in question was CD4+ or CD8+ T cells sorted from blood, obtained in a trial of the OX40 agonist ivuxolimab. The CDR3 DNA sequence: TGTGCCAGCAGCTTAGCGCTGACTGAGCAGTTCTTC. It encodes CASSLALTEQFF.